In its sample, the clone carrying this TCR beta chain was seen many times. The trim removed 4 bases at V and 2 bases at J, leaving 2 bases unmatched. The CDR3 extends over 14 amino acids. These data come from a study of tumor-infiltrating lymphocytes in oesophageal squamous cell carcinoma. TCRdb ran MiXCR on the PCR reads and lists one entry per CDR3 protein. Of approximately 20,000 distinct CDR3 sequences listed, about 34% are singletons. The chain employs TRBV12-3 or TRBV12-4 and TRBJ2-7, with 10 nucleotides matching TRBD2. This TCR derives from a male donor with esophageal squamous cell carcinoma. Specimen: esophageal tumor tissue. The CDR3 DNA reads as TGTGCCAGCAGTTATCTAGCGGGAGCCTACGAGCAGTACTTC. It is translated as CASSYLAGAYEQYF.